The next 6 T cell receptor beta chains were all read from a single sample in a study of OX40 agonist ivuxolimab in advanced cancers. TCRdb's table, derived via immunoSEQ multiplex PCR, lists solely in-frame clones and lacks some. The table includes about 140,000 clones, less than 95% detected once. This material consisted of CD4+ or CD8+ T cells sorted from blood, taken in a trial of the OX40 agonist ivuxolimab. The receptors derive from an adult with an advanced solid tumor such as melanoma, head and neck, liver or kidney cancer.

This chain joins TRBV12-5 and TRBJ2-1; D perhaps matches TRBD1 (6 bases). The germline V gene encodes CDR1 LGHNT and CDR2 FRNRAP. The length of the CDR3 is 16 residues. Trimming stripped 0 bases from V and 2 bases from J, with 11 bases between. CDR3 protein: CASGLVTGKAYNEQFF. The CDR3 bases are TGTGCTAGTGGTTTGGTAACAGGGAAAGCCTACAATGAGCAGTTCTTC.

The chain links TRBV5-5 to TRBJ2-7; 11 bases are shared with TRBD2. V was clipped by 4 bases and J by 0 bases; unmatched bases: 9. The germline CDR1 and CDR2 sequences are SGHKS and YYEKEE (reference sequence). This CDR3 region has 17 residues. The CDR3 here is CASSGDRGLAGSYEQYF. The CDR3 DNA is TGTGCCAGCAGCGGAGATCGAGGACTAGCGGGCTCCTACGAGCAGTACTTC.

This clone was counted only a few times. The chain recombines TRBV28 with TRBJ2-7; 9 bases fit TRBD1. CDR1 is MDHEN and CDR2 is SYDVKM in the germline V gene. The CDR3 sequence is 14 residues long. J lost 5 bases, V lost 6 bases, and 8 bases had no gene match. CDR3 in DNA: TGTGCCAGCAGCCCCGGGACAGGGACCCACGAGCAGTACTTC. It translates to CASSPGTGTHEQYF. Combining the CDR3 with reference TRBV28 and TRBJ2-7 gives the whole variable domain DVKVTQSSRYLVKRTGEKVFLECVQDMDHENMFWYRQDPGLGLRLIYFSYDVKMKEKGDIPEGYSVSREKKERFSLILESASTNQTSMYLCASSPGTGTHEQYFGPGTRLTVT.

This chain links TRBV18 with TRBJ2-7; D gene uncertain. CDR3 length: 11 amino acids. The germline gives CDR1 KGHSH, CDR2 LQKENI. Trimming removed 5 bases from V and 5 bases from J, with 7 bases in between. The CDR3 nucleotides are TGTGCCAGCTCATCCGAAGACGAGCAGTACTTC. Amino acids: CASSSEDEQYF.

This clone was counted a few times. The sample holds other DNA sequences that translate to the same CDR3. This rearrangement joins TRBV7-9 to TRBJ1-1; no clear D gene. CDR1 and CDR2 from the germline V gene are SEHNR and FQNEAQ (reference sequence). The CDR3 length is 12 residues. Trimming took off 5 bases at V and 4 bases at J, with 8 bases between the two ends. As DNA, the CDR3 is TGTGCCAGCAGCCTCGGGGTCACTGAAGCTTTCTTT. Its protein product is CASSLGVTEAFF.

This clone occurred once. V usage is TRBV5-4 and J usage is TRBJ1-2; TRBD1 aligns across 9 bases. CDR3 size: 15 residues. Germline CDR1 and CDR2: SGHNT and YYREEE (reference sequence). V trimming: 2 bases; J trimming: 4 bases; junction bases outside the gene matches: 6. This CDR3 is CASSFTGGGGYGYTF. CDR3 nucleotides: TGTGCCAGCAGCTTTACAGGGGGCGGAGGCTATGGCTACACCTTC.